The 10 T cell receptor beta chains listed next were all sequenced from one sample in a study of response to subunit inactivated influenza vaccine. TCRdb re-called the RT-PCR reads through MiXCR, storing one row per CDR3 protein. The sample gives about 530,000 distinct CDR3 sequences, roughly 12% of which show up once; about a tenth is in the top ten. Source: PBMCs from blood, taken on the day of vaccination. The receptors shown here come from a man in his fifties or sixties who received an inactivated influenza vaccine.

The chain couples TRBV5-5 to TRBJ2-3, with D unclear. This CDR3 is 15 amino acids long. V was pared by 4 bases and J by 5 bases, with 17 bases between. The germline gives CDR1 SGHKS, CDR2 YYEKEE (reference sequence). CDR3 DNA: TGTGCCAGCAGCCCAGACTCCCCACGAGTAGATACGCAGTATTTT. This sequence encodes CASSPDSPRVDTQYF.

The V gene is TRBV18, the J gene TRBJ2-2; 10 bases are a match to TRBD2. V was clipped by 1 base and J by 6 bases; unmatched bases: 11. CDR3 length: 18 residues. Germline CDR1 and CDR2: KGHSH and LQKENI. The CDR3 loop is CASSPLGSGRAEAGELFF. The CDR3 DNA reads TGTGCCAGCTCACCACTCGGAAGCGGGAGGGCCGAAGCCGGGGAGCTGTTTTTT.

The gene calls are TRBV24-1 and TRBJ2-5; maybe TRBD1 (6 bases). The CDR3 has 14 residues. V lost 3 bases, J lost 0 bases, and 7 bases lay in between. Germline V gene lookup returns CDR1 KGHDR and CDR2 SFDVKD. The CDR3 coding sequence is TGTGCCACCAGTGATACAGGGTACCAAGAGACCCAGTACTTC. Its protein is CATSDTGYQETQYF.

This clonotype was seen only a few times. The chain recombines TRBV19 with TRBJ1-5, with 7 positions matching TRBD1. This CDR3 has 16 amino acids. The germline CDR1 and CDR2 sequences are LNHDA and SQIVND (reference sequence). Germline trimming cut 6 bases from V and 3 bases from J; bases unmatched to any gene: 11. CDR3 sequence reads: CASRRQGLGSNQPQHF. The CDR3 nucleotides are TGTGCCAGTAGGCGACAGGGTTTGGGGTCCAATCAGCCCCAGCATTTT.

The chain joins TRBV5-1 to TRBJ2-5, with unresolved D. CDR1 and CDR2 from the germline V gene are SGHRS and YFSETQ. V was trimmed by 3 bases and J by 5 bases, leaving 11 bases between them. CDR3 length: 13 residues. CDR3 sequence reads: CASSSAAGETQYF. CDR3 sequence (DNA): TGCGCCAGCAGCTCTGCTGCTGGGGAGACCCAGTACTTC.

The rearrangement uses TRBV7-8 and TRBJ2-7, with a tentative D call TRBD2 (5 bases). Germline V CDR1 and CDR2: SGHVS, FQNEAQ. V lost 1 base to trimming and J lost 0 bases, with 13 bases between them. This CDR3 region has 16 residues. This CDR3 reads CASSLELSDFSYEQYF. The CDR3 DNA follows: TGTGCCAGCAGCTTAGAATTGTCGGACTTCTCCTACGAGCAGTACTTC.

This clonotype was observed a few times. The genes are TRBV12-3 or TRBV12-4 and TRBJ2-1, with 11 bases lining up with TRBD2. The CDR3 totals 15 residues. The J segment lost 5 bases and the V segment lost 1 base, leaving 1 base of the junction unmatched. DNA for the CDR3: TGTGCCAGCAGTTTAGAGGGACTAGCGGACAATGAGCAGTTCTTC. Translated: CASSLEGLADNEQFF.

This clonotype was recorded at least ten times. V and J are TRBV28 and TRBJ2-3; TRBD2 aligns across 7 bases. The V gene end was trimmed by 2 bases and the J gene end by 1 base; junction bases not matched to a gene: 12. Looked up from germline, CDR1 is MDHEN and CDR2 is SYDVKM. The CDR3 loop spans 18 amino acids. The CDR3 region is CASSLKLFGGGRTDTQYF. CDR3 DNA sequence: TGTGCCAGCAGTTTAAAGCTTTTCGGCGGGGGACGCACAGATACGCAGTATTTT.

The table lists this clonotype with many counts. The chain employs TRBV29-1 and TRBJ2-7, with D hard to call. Per germline, CDR1 SQVTM and CDR2 ANQGSEA. CDR3 length: 12 residues. V lost 4 bases and J 2 bases, leaving 9 bases between the germline ends. CDR3 in DNA: TGCAGCGTTGGGTGGAACCCCTACGAGCAGTACTTC. It translates to CSVGWNPYEQYF.

The chain employs TRBV6-5 and TRBJ2-3; 12 bases fit TRBD2. Looked up from germline, CDR1 is MNHEY and CDR2 is SVGAGI. Unmatched junction bases numbered 7, after V lost 4 bases and J lost 8 bases. CDR3 length: 15 residues. CDR3 sequence: CASSSTSGGRSTQYF. The CDR3 DNA sequence: TGTGCCAGCAGTTCGACTAGCGGGGGACGGAGTACGCAGTATTTT.